The 3 T cell receptor beta chains given below trace back to one sample, sequenced in a study of blood T cell repertoires in COVID-19. The data were produced by immunoSEQ multiplex PCR, yet TCRdb's version contains in-frame clones alone and is incomplete. The sample shows some 190,000 clones, approximately 85% of them seen only once. The specimen sequenced was peripheral blood. These receptor sequences come from a man aged 55 to 70 with acute or convalescent COVID-19.

The chain carries TRBV28 and TRBJ2-5, with 8 bases lining up with TRBD1. V trimming: 4 bases; J trimming: 5 bases; junction bases outside the gene matches: 3. Per the germline V gene, CDR1 is MDHEN and CDR2 is SYDVKM. CDR3 size: 13 residues. CDR3 amino acids: CASSYRGEETQYF. CDR3 DNA sequence: TGTGCCAGCAGTTACAGGGGGGAGGAGACCCAGTACTTC.

The chain links TRBV6-1 to TRBJ1-1, with 9 bases lining up with TRBD1. CDR1 and CDR2 (germline): MNHNS, SASEGT. Trimming removed 4 bases from V and 5 bases from J; junction bases left unmatched: 14. The CDR3 consists of 17 residues. The CDR3 DNA reads TGTGCCAGCAGTGTTAGGACAGGGGTTGGAATGGGGACTGAAGCTTTCTTT. Encoded protein: CASSVRTGVGMGTEAFF.

This chain links TRBV27 with TRBJ2-7; 12 bases line up with TRBD2. Germline V lookup: CDR1 MNHEY, CDR2 SMNVEV (reference sequence). The V gene end was trimmed by 6 bases and the J gene end by 2 bases; junction bases not matched to a gene: 8. The CDR3 is 16 residues long. The CDR3 here is CASSEGLAGSPYEQYF. The CDR3 coding sequence is TGTGCCAGCAGCGAAGGACTAGCGGGAAGCCCCTACGAGCAGTACTTC.